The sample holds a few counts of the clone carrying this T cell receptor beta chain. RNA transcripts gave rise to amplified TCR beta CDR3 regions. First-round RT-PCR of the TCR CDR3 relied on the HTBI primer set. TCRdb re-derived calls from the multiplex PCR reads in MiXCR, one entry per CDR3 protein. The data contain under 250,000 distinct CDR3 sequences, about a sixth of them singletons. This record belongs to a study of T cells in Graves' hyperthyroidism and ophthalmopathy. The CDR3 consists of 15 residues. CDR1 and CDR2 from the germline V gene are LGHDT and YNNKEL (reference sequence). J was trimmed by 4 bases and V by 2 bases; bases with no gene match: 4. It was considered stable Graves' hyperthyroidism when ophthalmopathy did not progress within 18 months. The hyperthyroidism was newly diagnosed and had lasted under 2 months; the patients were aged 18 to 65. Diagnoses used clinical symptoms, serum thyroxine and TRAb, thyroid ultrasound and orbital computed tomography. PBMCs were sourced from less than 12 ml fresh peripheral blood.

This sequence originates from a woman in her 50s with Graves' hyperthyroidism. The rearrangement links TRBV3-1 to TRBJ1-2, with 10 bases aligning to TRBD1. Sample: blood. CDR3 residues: CASSQTTGGVYGYTF. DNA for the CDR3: TGTGCCAGCAGCCAAACGACAGGGGGCGTCTATGGCTACACCTTC.